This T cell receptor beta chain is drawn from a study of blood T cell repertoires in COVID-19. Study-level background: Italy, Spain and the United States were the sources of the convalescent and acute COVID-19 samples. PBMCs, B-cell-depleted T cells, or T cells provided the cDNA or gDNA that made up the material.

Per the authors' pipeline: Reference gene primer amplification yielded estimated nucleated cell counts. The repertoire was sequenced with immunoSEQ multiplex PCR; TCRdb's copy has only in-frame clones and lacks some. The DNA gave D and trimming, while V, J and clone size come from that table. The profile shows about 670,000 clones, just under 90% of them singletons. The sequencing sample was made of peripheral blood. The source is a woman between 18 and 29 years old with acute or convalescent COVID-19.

For the CDR3, the DNA is TGTGCCAGCAGCGGGACACTGAATCAGCCCCAGCATTTT. The encoded protein is CASSGTLNQPQHF. The chain carries TRBV5-5 and TRBJ1-5; D may be TRBD1 (6 bases). V was trimmed by 4 bases and J by 4 bases, leaving 9 bases between them. Germline V gene lookup returns CDR1 SGHKS and CDR2 YYEKEE (reference sequence). The CDR3 loop spans 13 amino acids. Variable domain in full (rest from reference TRBV5-5 and TRBJ1-5): DAGVTQSPTHLIKTRGQQVTLRCSPISGHKSVSWYQQVLGQGPQFIFQYYEKEERGRGNFPDRFSARQFPNYSSELNVNALLLGDSALYLCASSGTLNQPQHFGDGTRLSIL.